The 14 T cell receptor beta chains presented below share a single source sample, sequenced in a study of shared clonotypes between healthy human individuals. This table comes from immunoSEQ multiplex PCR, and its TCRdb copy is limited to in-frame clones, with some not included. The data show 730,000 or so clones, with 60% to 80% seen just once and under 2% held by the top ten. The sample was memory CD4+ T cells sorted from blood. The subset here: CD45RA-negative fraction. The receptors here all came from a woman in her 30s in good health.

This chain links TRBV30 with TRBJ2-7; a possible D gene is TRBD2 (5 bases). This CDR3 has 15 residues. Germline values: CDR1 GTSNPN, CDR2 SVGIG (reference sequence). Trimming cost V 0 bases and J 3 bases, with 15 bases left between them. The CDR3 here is CAWSVIKGAVYEQYF. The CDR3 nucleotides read TGTGCCTGGAGTGTAATAAAGGGAGCGGTCTACGAGCAGTACTTC.

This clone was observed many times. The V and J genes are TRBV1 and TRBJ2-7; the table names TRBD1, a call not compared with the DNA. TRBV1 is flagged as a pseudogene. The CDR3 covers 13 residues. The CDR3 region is CTSKARGLYEQYF. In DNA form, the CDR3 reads TGCACCAGCAAGGCCAGGGGGCTCTACGAGCAGTACTTC.

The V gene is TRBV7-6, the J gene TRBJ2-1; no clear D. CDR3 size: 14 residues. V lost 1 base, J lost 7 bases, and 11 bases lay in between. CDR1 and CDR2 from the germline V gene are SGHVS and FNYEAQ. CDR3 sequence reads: CASSLVPSGNEQFF. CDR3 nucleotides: TGTGCCAGCAGCTTAGTTCCTAGTGGGAATGAGCAGTTCTTC.

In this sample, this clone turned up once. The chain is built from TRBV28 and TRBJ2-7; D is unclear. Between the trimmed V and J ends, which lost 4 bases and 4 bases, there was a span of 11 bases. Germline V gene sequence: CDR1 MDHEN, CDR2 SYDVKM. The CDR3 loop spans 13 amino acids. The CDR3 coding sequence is TGTGCCAGCAGTTCGACGCCCTCTTACGAGCAGTACTTC. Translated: CASSSTPSYEQYF.

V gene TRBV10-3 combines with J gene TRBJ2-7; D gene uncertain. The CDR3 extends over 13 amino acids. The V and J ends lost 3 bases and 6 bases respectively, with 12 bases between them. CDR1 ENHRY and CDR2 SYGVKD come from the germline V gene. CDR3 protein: CAISDRPNSEQYF. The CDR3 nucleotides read TGTGCCATCAGTGACCGCCCAAATTCCGAGCAGTACTTC.

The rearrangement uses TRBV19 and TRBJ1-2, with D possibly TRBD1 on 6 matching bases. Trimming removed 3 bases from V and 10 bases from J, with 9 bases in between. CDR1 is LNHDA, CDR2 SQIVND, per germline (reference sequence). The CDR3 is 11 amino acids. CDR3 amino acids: CASSINRDYTF. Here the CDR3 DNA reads TGTGCCAGTAGTATCAACAGGGACTACACCTTC.

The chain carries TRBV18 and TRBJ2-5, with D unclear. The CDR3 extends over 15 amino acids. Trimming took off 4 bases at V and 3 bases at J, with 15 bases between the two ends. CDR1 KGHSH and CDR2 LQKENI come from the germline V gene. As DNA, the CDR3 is TGTGCCAGCTCACGTTCTCGGACCGAGAAAGAGACCCAGTACTTC. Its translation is CASSRSRTEKETQYF.

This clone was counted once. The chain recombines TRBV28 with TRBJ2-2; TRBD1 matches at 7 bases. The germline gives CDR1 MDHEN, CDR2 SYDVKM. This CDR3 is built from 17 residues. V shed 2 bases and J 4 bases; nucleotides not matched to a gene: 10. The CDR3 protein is CASSLISEGAGTGELFF. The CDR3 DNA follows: TGTGCCAGCAGTTTAATTAGTGAGGGGGCCGGCACCGGGGAGCTGTTTTTT.

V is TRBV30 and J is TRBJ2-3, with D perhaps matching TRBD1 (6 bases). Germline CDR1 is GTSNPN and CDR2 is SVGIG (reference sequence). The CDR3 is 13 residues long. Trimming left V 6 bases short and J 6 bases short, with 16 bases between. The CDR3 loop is CACHRQVRDTQYF. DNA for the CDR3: TGTGCCTGCCACAGACAGGTCCGGGATACGCAGTATTTT. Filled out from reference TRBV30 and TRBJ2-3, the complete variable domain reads SQTIHQWPATLVQPVGSPLSLECTVEGTSNPNLYWYRQAAGRGLQLLFYSVGIGQISSEVPQNLSASRPQDRQFILSSKKLLLSDSGFYLCACHRQVRDTQYFGPGTRLTVL.

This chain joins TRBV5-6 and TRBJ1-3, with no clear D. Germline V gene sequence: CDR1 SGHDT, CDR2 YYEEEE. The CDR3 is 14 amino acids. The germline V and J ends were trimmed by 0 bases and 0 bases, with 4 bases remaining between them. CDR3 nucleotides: TGTGCCAGCAGCTTGGCTAACTCTGGAAACACCATATATTTT. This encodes CASSLANSGNTIYF. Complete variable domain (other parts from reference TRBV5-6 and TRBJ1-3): DAGVTQSPTHLIKTRGQQVTLRCSPKSGHDTVSWYQQALGQGPQFIFQYYEEEERQRGNFPDRFSGHQFPNYSSELNVNALLLGDSALYLCASSLANSGNTIYFGEGSWLTVV.

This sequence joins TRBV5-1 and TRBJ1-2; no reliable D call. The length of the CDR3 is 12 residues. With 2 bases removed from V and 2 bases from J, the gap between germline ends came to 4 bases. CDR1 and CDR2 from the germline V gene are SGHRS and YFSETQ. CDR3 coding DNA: TGCGCCAGCAGCTTTGAAAACTATGGCTACACCTTC. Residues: CASSFENYGYTF.

The CDR3 DNA follows: TGCAGCGTTGGACAGGGGCAAGAGACCCAGTACTTC. Encoded protein: CSVGQGQETQYF. This chain uses TRBV29-1 with TRBJ2-5, with 8 bases that match TRBD1. The CDR3 contains 12 residues. The junction had 0 bases not matched to a gene; V was cut back by 4 bases and J by 2 bases. Germline loops: CDR1 SQVTM, CDR2 ANQGSEA.

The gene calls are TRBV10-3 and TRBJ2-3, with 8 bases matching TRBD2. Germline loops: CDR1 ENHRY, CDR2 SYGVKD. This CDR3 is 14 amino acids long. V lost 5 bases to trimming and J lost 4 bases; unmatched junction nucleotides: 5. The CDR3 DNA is TGTGCCATCAGTCGGGAGGGCCAGTCAGATACGCAGTATTTT. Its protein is CAISREGQSDTQYF.

The CDR3, as DNA: TGTGCCAGCAGCCAAGATTTAGCGGGAGGGGGAGAGACCCAGTACTTC. Protein sequence: CASSQDLAGGGETQYF. This chain uses TRBV4-2 with TRBJ2-5, with TRBD2 matching over 11 bases. CDR3 length equals 16 residues. The ends lost 0 bases at V and 4 bases at J; junction bases unmatched: 4. Per germline, CDR1 LGHNA and CDR2 YNFKEQ.